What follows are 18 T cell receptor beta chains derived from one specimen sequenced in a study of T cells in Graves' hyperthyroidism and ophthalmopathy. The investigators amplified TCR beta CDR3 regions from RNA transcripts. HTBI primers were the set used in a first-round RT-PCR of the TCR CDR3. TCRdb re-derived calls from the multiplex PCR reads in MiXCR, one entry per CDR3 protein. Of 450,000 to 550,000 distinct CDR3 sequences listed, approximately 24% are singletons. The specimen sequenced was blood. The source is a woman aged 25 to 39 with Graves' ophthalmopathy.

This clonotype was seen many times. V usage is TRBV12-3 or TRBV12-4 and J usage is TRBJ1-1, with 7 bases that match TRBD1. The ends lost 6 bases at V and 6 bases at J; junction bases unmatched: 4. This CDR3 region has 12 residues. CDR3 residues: CASSRTGPEAFF. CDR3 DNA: TGTGCCAGCAGCCGGACAGGACCTGAAGCTTTCTTT.

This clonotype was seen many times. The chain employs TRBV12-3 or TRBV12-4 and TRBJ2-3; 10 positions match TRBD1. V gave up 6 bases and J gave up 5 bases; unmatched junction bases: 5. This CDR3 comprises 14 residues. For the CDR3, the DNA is TGTGCCAGCAGCTCGGGACAGGGGAAAGATACGCAGTATTTT. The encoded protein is CASSSGQGKDTQYF.

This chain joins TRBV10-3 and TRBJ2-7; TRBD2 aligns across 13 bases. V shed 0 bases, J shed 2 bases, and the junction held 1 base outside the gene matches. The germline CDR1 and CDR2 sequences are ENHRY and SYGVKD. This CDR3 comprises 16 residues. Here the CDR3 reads CAISESTSGRPYEQYF. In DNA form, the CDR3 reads TGTGCCATCAGTGAGTCGACTAGCGGGAGGCCCTACGAGCAGTACTTC.

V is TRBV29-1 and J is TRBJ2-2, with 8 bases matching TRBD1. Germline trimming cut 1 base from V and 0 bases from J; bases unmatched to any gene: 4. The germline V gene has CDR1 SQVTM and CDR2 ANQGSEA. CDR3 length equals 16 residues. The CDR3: CSVEVRDRSNTGELFF. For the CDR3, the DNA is TGCAGCGTTGAAGTTCGGGACAGGTCGAACACCGGGGAGCTGTTTTTT.

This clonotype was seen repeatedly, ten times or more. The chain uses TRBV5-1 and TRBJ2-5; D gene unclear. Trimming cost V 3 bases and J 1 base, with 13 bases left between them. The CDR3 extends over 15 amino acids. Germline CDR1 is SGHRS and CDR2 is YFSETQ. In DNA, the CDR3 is TGCGCCAGCAGCTGGGCACCGCACCCCCAAGAGACCCAGTACTTC. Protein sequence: CASSWAPHPQETQYF.

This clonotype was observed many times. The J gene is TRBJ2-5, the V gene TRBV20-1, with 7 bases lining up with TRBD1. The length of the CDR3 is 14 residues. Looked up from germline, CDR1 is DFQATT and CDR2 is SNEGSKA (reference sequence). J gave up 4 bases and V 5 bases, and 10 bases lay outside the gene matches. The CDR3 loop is CSAGTGTARETQYF. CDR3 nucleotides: TGCAGTGCTGGCACCGGGACAGCTAGAGAGACCCAGTACTTC.

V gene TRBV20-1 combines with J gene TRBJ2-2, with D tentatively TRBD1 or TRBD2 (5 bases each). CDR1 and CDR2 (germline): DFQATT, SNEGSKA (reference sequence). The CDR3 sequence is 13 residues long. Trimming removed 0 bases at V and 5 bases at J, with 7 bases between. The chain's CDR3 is CSARDEGTGELFF. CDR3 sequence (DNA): TGCAGTGCTAGAGACGAGGGGACCGGGGAGCTGTTTTTT.

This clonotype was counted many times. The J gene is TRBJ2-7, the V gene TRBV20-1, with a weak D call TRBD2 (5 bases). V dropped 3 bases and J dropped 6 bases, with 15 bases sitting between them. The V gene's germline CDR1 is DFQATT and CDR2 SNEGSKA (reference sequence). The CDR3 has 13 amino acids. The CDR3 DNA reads TGCAGTGCTAGTGCGGACGCGGCGGGCGAGCAGTACTTC. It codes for CSASADAAGEQYF.

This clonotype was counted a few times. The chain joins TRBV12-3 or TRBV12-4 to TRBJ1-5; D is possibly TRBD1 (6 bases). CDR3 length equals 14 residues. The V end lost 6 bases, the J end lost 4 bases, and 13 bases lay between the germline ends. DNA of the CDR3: TGTGCCAGCAGCTCGGGACACACTAATCAGCCCCAGCATTTT. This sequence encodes CASSSGHTNQPQHF.

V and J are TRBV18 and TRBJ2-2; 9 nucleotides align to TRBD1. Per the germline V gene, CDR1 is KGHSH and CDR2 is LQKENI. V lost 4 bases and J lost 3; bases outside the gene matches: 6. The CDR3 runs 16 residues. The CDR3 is CASSRRQGDYTGELFF. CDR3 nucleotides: TGTGCCAGCTCACGAAGACAGGGGGACTACACCGGGGAGCTGTTTTTT.

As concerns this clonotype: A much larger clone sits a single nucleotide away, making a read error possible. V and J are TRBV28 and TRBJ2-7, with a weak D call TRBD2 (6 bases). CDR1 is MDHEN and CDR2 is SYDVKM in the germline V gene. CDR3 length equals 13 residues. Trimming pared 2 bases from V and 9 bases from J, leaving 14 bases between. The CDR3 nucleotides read TGTGCCAGCAGTTTAGCTACAGTGGGGGGGCAGTACTTC. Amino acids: CASSLATVGGQYF.

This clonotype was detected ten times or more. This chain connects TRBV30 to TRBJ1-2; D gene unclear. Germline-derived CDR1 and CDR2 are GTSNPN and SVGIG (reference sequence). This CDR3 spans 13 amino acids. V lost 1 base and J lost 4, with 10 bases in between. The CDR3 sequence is CAWSEGRFYGYTF. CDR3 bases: TGTGCCTGGAGTGAAGGGCGGTTCTATGGCTACACCTTC.

Here the CDR3 reads CASSTSGTNYEQYF. The DNA for the CDR3 is TGTGCCAGTAGTACTTCCGGGACAAACTACGAGCAGTACTTC. This chain uses TRBV19 with TRBJ2-7, with D possibly TRBD1 on 6 matching bases. Deletions cut 4 bases from V and 3 bases from J, with 13 bases between. The V gene's germline CDR1 is LNHDA and CDR2 SQIVND (reference sequence). This CDR3 has 14 residues.

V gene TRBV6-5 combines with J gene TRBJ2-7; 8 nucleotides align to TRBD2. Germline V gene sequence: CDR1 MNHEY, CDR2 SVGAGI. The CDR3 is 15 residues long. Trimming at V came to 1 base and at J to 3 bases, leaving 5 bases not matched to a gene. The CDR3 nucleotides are TGTGCCAGCAGTTACTTCCAGCGGGGGTACTACGAGCAGTACTTC. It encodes CASSYFQRGYYEQYF.

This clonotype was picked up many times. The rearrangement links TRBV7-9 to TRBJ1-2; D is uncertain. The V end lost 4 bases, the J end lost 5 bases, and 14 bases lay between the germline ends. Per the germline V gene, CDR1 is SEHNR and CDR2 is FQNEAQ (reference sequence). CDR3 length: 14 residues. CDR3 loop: CASSSTSAVYGYTF. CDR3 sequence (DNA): TGTGCCAGCAGCTCGACATCGGCGGTATATGGCTACACCTTC.

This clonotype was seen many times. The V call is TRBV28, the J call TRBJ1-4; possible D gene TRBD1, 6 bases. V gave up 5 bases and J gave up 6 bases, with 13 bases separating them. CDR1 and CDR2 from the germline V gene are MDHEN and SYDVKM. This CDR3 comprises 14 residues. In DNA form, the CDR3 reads TGTGCCAGCAGTAGGTCAGGGGTCGATGAAAAACTGTTTTTT. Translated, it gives CASSRSGVDEKLFF.

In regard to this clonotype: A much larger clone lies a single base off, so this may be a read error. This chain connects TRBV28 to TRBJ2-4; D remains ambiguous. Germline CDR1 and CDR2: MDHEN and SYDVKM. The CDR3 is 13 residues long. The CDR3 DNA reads TGTGCCAGCAGGGATCGACTCAAAAGCATTAAGTACTTC. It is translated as CASRDRLKSIKYF.

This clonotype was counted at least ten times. The CDR3 sequence: CASRTNSYEQYF. CDR3 bases: TGTGCCAGCAGAACAAACTCCTACGAGCAGTACTTC. The chain links TRBV2 to TRBJ2-7; D uncertain. This CDR3 is 12 amino acids long. CDR1 and CDR2 from the germline V gene are SNHLY and FYNNEI. V was trimmed by 6 bases and J by 0 bases, leaving 6 bases between them.